The clone carrying this TCR beta chain was found a few times. Its antigen remains unidentified. The data belong to a study of beta chain features in type 1 diabetes. Overall study results and limits: Small HLA sub-analyses could not settle whether HLA shapes TCRB rearrangement. More deletions and fewer insertions at VDJ junctions were seen in type 1 diabetes patients. Highly expressing activated T cells could be over-counted with a cDNA template.

The CDR3 sequence is 15 residues long. V lost 3 bases, J lost 2 bases, and 14 bases lay in between. The germline CDR1 and CDR2 sequences are SEHNR and FQNEAQ (reference sequence). Sorting of CD4+ naive, central memory, regulatory and stem cell-like memory cells was performed via CD45RO/CCR7/CD25/CD127/CD95/CD27. The isolated RNA, all of it, was reverse transcribed, so expressed TCRB transcripts were what got sequenced. Sequencing was performed with immunoSEQ multiplex PCR; in TCRdb, only in-frame clones are kept and a portion is missing. The top ten clones hold around 0.45% of a sample with 300,000 to 350,000 clones, roughly 8% of them seen once.

Sequencing input: central memory CD4+ T cells from blood. This clonotype originated in a woman aged 18-29 years in good health. The rearrangement joins TRBV7-9 to TRBJ2-7; TRBD2 might be the D (5 bases). CDR3 in DNA: TGTGCCAGCAGCTTGGGGAGCGGACTTACCTACGAGCAGTACTTC. It is translated as CASSLGSGLTYEQYF.